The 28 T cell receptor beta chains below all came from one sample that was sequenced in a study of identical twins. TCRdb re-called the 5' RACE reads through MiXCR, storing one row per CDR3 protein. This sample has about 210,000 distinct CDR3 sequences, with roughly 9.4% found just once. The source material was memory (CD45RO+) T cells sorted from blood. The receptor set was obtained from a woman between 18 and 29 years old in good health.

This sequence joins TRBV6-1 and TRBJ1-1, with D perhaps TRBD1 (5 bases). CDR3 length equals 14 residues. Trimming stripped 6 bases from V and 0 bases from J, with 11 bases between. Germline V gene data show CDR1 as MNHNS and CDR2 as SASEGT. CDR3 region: CASRGSTVNTEAFF. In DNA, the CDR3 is TGTGCCAGCAGGGGCTCGACAGTGAACACTGAAGCTTTCTTT.

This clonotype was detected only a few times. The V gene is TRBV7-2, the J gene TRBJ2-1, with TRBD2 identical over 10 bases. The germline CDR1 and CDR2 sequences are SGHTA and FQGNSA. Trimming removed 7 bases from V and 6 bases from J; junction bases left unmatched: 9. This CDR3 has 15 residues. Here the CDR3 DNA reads TGTGCCAGCACCATAGGGACTAGCGACCTCAATGAGCAGTTCTTC. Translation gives CASTIGTSDLNEQFF.

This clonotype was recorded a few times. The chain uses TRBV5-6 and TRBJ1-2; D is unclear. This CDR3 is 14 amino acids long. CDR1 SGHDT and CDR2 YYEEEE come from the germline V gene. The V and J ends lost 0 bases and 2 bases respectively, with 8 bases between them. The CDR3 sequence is CASSLEQRNYGYTF. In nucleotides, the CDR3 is TGTGCCAGCAGCTTGGAACAGCGGAACTATGGCTACACCTTC.

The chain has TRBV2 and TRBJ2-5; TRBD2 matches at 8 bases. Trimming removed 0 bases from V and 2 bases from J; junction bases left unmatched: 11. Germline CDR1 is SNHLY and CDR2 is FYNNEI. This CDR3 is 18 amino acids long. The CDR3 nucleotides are TGTGCCAGCAGTGAAGCTTGGGGACTAGGAGGGGGGCAAGAGACCCAGTACTTC. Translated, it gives CASSEAWGLGGGQETQYF.

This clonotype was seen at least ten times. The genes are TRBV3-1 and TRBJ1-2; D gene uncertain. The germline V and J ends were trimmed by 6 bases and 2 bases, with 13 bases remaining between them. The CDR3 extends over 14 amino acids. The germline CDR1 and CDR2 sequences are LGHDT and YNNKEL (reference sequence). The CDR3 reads CASSRSDGNYGYTF. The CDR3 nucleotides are TGTGCCAGCAGTCGTTCGGACGGCAACTATGGCTACACCTTC.

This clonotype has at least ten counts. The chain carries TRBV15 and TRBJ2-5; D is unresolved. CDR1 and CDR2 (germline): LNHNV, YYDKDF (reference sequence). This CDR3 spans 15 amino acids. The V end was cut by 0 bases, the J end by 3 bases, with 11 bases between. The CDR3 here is CATSRDLSSEETQYF. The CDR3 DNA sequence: TGTGCCACCAGCAGAGATCTCTCATCGGAAGAGACCCAGTACTTC.

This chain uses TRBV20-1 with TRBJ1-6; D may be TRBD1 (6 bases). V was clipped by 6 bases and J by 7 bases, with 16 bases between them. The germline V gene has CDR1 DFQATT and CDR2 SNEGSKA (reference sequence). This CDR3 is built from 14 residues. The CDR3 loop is CSAYRVRRNSPLHF. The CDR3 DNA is TGCAGTGCCTACAGGGTTCGAAGAAATTCACCCCTCCACTTT.

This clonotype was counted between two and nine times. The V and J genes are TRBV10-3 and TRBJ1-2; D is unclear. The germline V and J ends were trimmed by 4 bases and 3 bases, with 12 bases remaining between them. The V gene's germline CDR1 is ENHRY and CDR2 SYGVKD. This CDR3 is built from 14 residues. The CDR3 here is CAISGTEAHYGYTF. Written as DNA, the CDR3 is TGTGCCATCAGTGGGACGGAGGCTCACTATGGCTACACCTTC.

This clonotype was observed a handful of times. CDR3 loop: CASMDRDSYNSPLHF. The CDR3 nucleotides read TGTGCCAGCATGGACAGAGACTCCTATAATTCACCCCTCCACTTT. The V gene is TRBV12-3 or TRBV12-4, the J gene TRBJ1-6; possibly TRBD1 for D (6 bases). V was cut by 7 bases and J by 0 bases, with 10 bases left in between. The CDR3 is 15 residues long.

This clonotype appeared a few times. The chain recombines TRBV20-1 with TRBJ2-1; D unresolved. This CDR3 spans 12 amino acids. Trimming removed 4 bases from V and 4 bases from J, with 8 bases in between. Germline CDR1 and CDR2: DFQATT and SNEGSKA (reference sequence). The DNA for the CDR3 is TGCAGTGCTACATACAGATACAATGAGCAGTTCTTC. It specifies CSATYRYNEQFF.

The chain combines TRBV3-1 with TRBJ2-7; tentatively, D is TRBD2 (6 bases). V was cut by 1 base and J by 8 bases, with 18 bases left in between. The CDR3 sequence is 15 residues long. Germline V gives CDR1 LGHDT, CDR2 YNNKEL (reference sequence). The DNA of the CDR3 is TGTGCCAGCAGCCAAGCTACCGGGAGTGGGAGGAAGCAGTACTTC. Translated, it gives CASSQATGSGRKQYF.

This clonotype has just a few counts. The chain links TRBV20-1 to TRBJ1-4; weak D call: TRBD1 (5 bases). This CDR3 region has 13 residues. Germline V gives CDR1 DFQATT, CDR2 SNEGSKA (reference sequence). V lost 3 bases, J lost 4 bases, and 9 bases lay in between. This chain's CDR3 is CSASGGSNEKLFF. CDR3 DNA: TGCAGTGCTAGTGGGGGAAGTAATGAAAAACTGTTTTTT.

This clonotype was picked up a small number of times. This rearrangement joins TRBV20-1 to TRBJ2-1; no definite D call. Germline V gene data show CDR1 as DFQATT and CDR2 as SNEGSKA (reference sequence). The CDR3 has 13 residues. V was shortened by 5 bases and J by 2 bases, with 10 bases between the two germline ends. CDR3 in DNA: TGCAGTGCTCGCCCCCTAGCCTACAATGAGCAGTTCTTC. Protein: CSARPLAYNEQFF.

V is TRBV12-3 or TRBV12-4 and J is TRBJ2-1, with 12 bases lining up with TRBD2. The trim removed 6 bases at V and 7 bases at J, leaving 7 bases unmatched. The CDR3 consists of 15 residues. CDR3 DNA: TGTGCCAGCAGCGCGACTAGCGGGGGACATAATGAGCAGTTCTTC. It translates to CASSATSGGHNEQFF.

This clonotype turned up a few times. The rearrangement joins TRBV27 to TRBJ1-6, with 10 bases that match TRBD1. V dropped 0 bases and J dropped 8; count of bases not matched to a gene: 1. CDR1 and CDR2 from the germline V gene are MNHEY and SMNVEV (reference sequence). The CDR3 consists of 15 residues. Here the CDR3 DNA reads TGTGCCAGCAGTTTATCGGGACAGGGGTATTCACCCCTCCACTTT. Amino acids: CASSLSGQGYSPLHF.

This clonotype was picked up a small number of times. The CDR3 bases are TGCGCCAGTAGACAGGGGCCCACTGAAGCTTTCTTT. Translating it yields CASRQGPTEAFF. This chain uses TRBV5-1 with TRBJ1-1; 8 nucleotides agree with TRBD1. The CDR3 length is 12 residues. The V segment lost 8 bases and the J segment 4 bases; nucleotides outside the gene matches: 4. Germline-derived CDR1 and CDR2 are SGHRS and YFSETQ.

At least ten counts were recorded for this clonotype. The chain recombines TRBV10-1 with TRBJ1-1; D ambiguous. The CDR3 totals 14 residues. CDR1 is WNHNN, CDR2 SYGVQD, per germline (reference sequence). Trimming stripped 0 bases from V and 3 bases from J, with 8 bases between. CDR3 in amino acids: CASSESAEYTEAFF. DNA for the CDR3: TGCGCCAGCAGTGAGTCTGCGGAATACACTGAAGCTTTCTTT.

Here the CDR3 reads CASSYGGQPQHF. Written as DNA, the CDR3 is TGTGCCAGCAGCTACGGGGGTCAGCCCCAGCATTTT. J is TRBJ1-5 and V is TRBV3-1; D perhaps matches TRBD1 (5 bases). V was trimmed by 5 bases and J by 6 bases, leaving 8 bases between them. Germline-derived CDR1 and CDR2 are LGHDT and YNNKEL (reference sequence). The CDR3 loop spans 12 amino acids.

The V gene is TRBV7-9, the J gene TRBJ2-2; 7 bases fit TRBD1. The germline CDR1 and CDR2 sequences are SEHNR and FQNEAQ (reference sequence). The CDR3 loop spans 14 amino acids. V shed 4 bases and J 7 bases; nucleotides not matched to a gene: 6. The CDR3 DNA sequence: TGTGCCAGCAGCTCGGACAGGACGGTCGGGGAGCTGTTTTTT. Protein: CASSSDRTVGELFF.

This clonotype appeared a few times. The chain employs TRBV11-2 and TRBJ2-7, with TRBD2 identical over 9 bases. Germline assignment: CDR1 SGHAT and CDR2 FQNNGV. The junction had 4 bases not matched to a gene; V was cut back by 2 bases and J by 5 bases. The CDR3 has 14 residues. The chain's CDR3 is CASSLQREVDEQYF. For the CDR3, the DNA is TGTGCCAGCAGCTTACAGCGGGAGGTCGACGAGCAGTACTTC.

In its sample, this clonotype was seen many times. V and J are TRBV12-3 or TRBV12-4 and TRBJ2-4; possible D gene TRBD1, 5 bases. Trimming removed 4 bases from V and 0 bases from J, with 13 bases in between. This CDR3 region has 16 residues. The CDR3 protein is CASSYLAGIAKNIQYF. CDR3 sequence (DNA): TGTGCCAGCAGTTACCTCGCAGGGATAGCCAAAAACATTCAGTACTTC.

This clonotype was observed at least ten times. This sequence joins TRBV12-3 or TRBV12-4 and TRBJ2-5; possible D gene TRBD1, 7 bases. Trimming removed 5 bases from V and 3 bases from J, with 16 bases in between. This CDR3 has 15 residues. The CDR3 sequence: CASSRWRDSKETQYF. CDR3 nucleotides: TGTGCCAGCAGTCGTTGGCGGGACAGTAAAGAGACCCAGTACTTC.

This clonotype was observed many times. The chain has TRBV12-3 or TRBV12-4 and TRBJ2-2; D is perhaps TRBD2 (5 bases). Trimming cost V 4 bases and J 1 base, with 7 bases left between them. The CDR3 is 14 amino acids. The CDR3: CASSSGGNTGELFF. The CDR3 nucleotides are TGTGCCAGCAGTTCCGGAGGGAACACCGGGGAGCTGTTTTTT.

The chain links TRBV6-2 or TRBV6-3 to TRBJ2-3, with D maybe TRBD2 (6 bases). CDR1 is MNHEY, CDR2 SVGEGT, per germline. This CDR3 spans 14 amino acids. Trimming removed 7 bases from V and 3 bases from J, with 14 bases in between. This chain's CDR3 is CASTPAGGTDTQYF. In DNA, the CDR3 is TGTGCCAGCACCCCAGCGGGTGGAACAGATACGCAGTATTTT.

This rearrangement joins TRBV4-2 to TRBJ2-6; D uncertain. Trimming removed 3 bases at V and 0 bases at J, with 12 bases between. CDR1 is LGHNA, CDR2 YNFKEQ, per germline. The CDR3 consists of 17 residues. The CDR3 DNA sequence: TGTGCCAGCAGCCATGCGGACGTGGACTCTGGGGCCAACGTCCTGACTTTC. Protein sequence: CASSHADVDSGANVLTF.

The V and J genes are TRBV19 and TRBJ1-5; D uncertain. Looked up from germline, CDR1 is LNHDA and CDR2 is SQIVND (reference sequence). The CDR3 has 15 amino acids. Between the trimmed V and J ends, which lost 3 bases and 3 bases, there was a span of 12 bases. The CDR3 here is CASSMEGYLNQPQHF. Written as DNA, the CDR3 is TGTGCCAGTAGTATGGAAGGTTATCTCAATCAGCCCCAGCATTTT.

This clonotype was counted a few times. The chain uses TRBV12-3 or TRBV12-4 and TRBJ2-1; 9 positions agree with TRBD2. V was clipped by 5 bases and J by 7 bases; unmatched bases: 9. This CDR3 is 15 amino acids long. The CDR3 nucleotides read TGTGCCAGCAGTGTCCATAGCGGGAGTTCAAATGAGCAGTTCTTC. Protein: CASSVHSGSSNEQFF.

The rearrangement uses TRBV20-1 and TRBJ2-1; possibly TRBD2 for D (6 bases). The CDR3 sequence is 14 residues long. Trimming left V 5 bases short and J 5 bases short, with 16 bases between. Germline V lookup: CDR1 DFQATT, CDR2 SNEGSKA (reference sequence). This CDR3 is CSAPSGSGHNEQFF. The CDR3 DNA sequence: TGCAGTGCTCCATCCGGGAGTGGGCACAATGAGCAGTTCTTC.